This is a list of T cell receptor beta chains from one sample in a study of cytomegalovirus exposure and HLA in healthy donors. Here immunoSEQ multiplex PCR was the method, and the copy in TCRdb shows in-frame clones only, minus some. The sample includes 130,000 or so clones, over 70% seen only once; the top ten take around 1.5%. Sequencing was performed on PBMCs. Receptors originate from a woman aged 18-29 years in good health and CMV-seronegative. Each CDR3 is given with its conserved first and last residue. A D gene is named only where the DNA matches it firmly. Rows give clone size only sometimes, using once, few, many, or a class for an expanded clone.

CDR3 protein,CDR3 DNA,clone size,CDR3 length,J gene,D gene,V gene
CAMGDTGSHYEQYF,TGTGCCATGGGGGATACAGGGTCACACTACGAGCAGTACTTC,-,14,TRBJ2-7,-,TRBV10-3
CASSWGTPNTEAFF,TGTGCCAGCAGCTGGGGGACACCGAACACTGAAGCTTTCTTT,-,14,TRBJ1-1,-,TRBV5-8
CATFRLGYTF,TGTGCCACTTTTCGACTGGGCTACACCTTC,-,10,TRBJ1-2,-,TRBV19
CASSLAGTVPYEQYF,TGTGCCAGCAGCTTAGCGGGGACAGTCCCATACGAGCAGTACTTC,few,15,TRBJ2-7,TRBD1,TRBV7-2
CASSEGGPYGYTF,TGTGCCAGCTCCGAAGGGGGCCCCTATGGCTACACCTTC,-,13,TRBJ1-2,TRBD1,TRBV18
CASSPPGVDQPQHF,TGTGCCAGCTCACCTCCAGGGGTTGATCAGCCCCAGCATTTT,-,14,TRBJ1-5,-,TRBV18
CAWSRQINSGANVLTF,TGTGCCTGGAGCCGACAGATCAACTCTGGGGCCAACGTCCTGACTTTC,-,16,TRBJ2-6,-,TRBV30
CASSVSTSSNEQFF,TGTGCCAGCAGCGTTTCAACTAGCAGCAATGAGCAGTTCTTC,few,14,TRBJ2-1,-,TRBV9
CASSPQGAAEKLFF,TGTGCCAGCAGTCCCCAGGGGGCAGCTGAAAAACTGTTTTTT,-,14,TRBJ1-4,TRBD1,TRBV28
CAWSGQGGVNYGYTF,TGTGCCTGGAGTGGACAGGGGGGTGTTAACTATGGCTACACCTTC,-,15,TRBJ1-2,TRBD1,TRBV30
CASRQPNTEAFF,TGTGCCAGCAGACAGCCGAACACTGAAGCTTTCTTT,-,12,TRBJ1-1,-,TRBV2
CSVASGQVNQPQHF,TGCAGCGTTGCCTCGGGACAGGTCAATCAGCCCCAGCATTTT,-,14,TRBJ1-5,TRBD1,TRBV29-1
CARGGQHNTDAQYF,TGTGCCAGAGGGGGACAGCATAACACAGATGCGCAGTATTTT,-,14,TRBJ2-3,TRBD1,TRBV2
CASSKSTGLIGTEAFF,TGTGCCAGTAGTAAATCGACAGGGCTCATCGGGACTGAAGCTTTCTTT,-,16,TRBJ1-1,TRBD1,TRBV19
CASSATTGALGSPLHF,TGTGCCAGCAGCGCGACGACAGGGGCCCTCGGCTCACCCCTCCACTTT,once,16,TRBJ1-6,TRBD1,TRBV9
CASRTGSSGANVLTF,TGTGCCAGCAGGACAGGAAGCTCTGGGGCCAACGTCCTGACTTTC,-,15,TRBJ2-6,-,TRBV2
CASSAGLSDTQYF,TGTGCCAGCAGCGCAGGACTATCCGATACGCAGTATTTT,once,13,TRBJ2-3,-,TRBV9
CASSLLGDNQPQHF,TGTGCCAGCAGTTTATTAGGGGACAATCAGCCCCAGCATTTT,-,14,TRBJ1-5,-,TRBV27
CASSPQGYEQYF,TGTGCCAGCAGTCCGCAGGGCTATGAGCAGTACTTC,-,12,TRBJ2-7,-,TRBV6-1
CASSLDGRGRYEQYF,TGCGCCAGCAGCTTGGATGGCAGGGGGAGGTACGAGCAGTACTTC,-,15,TRBJ2-7,-,TRBV5-1
CASTPGAGGHEQYF,TGTGCCAGCACCCCGGGGGCAGGGGGCCACGAGCAGTACTTC,-,14,TRBJ2-7,TRBD1,TRBV7-9
CASSLGEGPLHF,TGTGCCAGCAGCTTGGGAGAAGGGCCCCTCCACTTT,-,12,TRBJ1-6,-,TRBV7-6
CASRLLTPQGSEAFF,TGTGCCAGCCGCCTTCTGACTCCCCAGGGGTCTGAAGCTTTCTTT,few,15,TRBJ1-1,-,TRBV11-2
CASSPGGAGTEAFF,TGCGCCAGCAGCCCTGGGGGGGCTGGCACTGAAGCTTTCTTT,-,14,TRBJ1-1,-,TRBV5-1
CASNSRGRNYGYTF,TGTGCCAGCAACTCCAGGGGGCGGAACTATGGCTACACCTTC,-,14,TRBJ1-2,TRBD1,TRBV7-2
CASSQGRQRRYF,TGTGCCAGCAGCCAAGGGCGTCAGCGGAGATATTTT,-,12,TRBJ1-3,-,TRBV14
CASSQDRATSGANVLTF,TGCGCCAGCAGCCAAGACAGGGCGACCTCTGGGGCCAACGTCCTGACTTTC,-,17,TRBJ2-6,-,TRBV4-1
CASSPRLAGQSSYNEQFF,TGTGCCAGCTCACCTCGACTAGCGGGTCAAAGCTCCTACAATGAGCAGTTCTTC,-,18,TRBJ2-1,TRBD2,TRBV18
CASSLQGTEAFF,TGTGCCAGCTCACTCCAGGGAACTGAAGCTTTCTTT,-,12,TRBJ1-1,-,TRBV18
CASSMAGQRWEGYTF,TGTGCCAGTAGTATGGCGGGACAGCGGTGGGAAGGCTACACCTTC,-,15,TRBJ1-2,TRBD1,TRBV19
CASNTQRRASNGYTF,TGTGCCAGTAACACCCAACGGAGGGCTTCAAATGGCTACACCTTC,-,15,TRBJ1-2,-,TRBV19
CASSQDRGSYEQYF,TGCGCCAGCAGCCAAGACAGGGGTTCCTACGAGCAGTACTTC,-,14,TRBJ2-7,-,TRBV4-3
CASSIGREEQFF,TGTGCCAGTAGTATAGGGCGGGAAGAGCAGTTCTTC,-,12,TRBJ2-1,-,TRBV19
CASSLGTADSNQPQHF,TGCGCCAGCAGCTTGGGCACAGCAGATAGCAATCAGCCCCAGCATTTT,-,16,TRBJ1-5,-,TRBV5-1
CASSGAEHQPQHF,TGTGCCAGCAGTGGGGCAGAACATCAGCCCCAGCATTTT,few,13,TRBJ1-5,-,TRBV6-1
CASSLESQGAGNEQFF,TGTGCCAGCAGCTTAGAGTCCCAGGGGGCTGGCAATGAGCAGTTCTTC,-,16,TRBJ2-1,TRBD1,TRBV7-2
CASSLAGTERTF,TGCGCCAGCAGCTTGGCGGGGACAGAGAGAACCTTC,-,12,TRBJ2-7,TRBD1,TRBV5-1
CASSQAKDRRYGYTF,TGCGCCAGCAGCCAAGCCAAAGACAGGCGCTATGGCTACACCTTC,-,15,TRBJ1-2,-,TRBV4-1
CASSRRTGLPLNTEAFF,TGTGCCAGCTCACGCCGGACAGGGTTACCACTGAACACTGAAGCTTTCTTT,-,17,TRBJ1-1,TRBD1,TRBV18
CAWPVPGQGNIQYF,TGTGCCTGGCCGGTCCCGGGACAGGGAAACATTCAGTACTTC,-,14,TRBJ2-4,TRBD1,TRBV30
CASSLQIYNSPLHF,TGTGCCAGCAGTCTACAGATCTATAATTCACCCCTCCACTTT,-,14,TRBJ1-6,-,TRBV6-5
CASSPRDSIYNEQFF,TGTGCCAGTAGTCCCCGGGACAGTATATACAATGAGCAGTTCTTC,-,15,TRBJ2-1,TRBD1,TRBV19
CATSMPGTGILAGAYNEQFF,TGTGCCACCAGCATGCCCGGGACAGGGATACTAGCGGGAGCATATAATGAGCAGTTCTTC,-,20,TRBJ2-1,TRBD2,TRBV15
CASSLLIGRGLGNEQFF,TGTGCCAGCAGTTTACTGATCGGGAGGGGACTCGGGAATGAGCAGTTCTTC,once,17,TRBJ2-1,TRBD2,TRBV27
CATSSSGGMNTEAFF,TGTGCCACAAGTTCGAGCGGAGGGATGAACACTGAAGCTTTCTTT,-,15,TRBJ1-1,-,TRBV27
CASSIAGGSAGTQYF,TGTGCCAGCAGTATAGCGGGGGGCTCGGCGGGTACGCAGTATTTT,-,15,TRBJ2-3,TRBD2,TRBV2
CASSLEGRGRGYTF,TGCGCCAGCAGCTTGGAGGGCAGGGGCCGGGGCTACACCTTC,few,14,TRBJ1-2,-,TRBV5-1